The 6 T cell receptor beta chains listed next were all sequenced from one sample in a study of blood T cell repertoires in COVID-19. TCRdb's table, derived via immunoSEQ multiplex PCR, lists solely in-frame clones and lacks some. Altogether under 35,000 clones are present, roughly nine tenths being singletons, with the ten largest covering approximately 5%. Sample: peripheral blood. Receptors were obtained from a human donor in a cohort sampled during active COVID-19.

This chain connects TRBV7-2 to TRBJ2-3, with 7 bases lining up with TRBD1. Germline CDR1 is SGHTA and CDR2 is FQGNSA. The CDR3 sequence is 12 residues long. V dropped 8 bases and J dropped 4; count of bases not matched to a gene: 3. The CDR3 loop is CASRQGSDTQYF. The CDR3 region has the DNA TGTGCCAGCCGACAGGGATCAGATACGCAGTATTTT.

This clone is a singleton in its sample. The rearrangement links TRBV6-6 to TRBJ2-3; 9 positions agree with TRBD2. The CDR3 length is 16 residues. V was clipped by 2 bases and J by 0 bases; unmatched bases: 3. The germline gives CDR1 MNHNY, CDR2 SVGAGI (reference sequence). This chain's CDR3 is CASSYNLAGSTDTQYF. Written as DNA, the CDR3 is TGTGCCAGCAGTTACAACCTAGCGGGGAGCACAGATACGCAGTATTTT.

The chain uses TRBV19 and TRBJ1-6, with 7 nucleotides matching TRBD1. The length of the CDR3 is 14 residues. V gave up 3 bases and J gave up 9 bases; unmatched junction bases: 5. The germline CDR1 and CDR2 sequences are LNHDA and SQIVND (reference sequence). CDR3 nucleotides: TGTGCCAGTAGTATGGGGACAGTATTTTCACCCCTCCACTTT. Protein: CASSMGTVFSPLHF.

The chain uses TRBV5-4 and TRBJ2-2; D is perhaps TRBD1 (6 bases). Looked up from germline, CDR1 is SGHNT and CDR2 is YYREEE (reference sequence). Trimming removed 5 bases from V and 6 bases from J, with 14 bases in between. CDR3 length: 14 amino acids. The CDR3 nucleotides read TGTGCCAGCAGGTCCGGGACACAGTCCGGGGAGCTGTTTTTT. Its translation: CASRSGTQSGELFF.

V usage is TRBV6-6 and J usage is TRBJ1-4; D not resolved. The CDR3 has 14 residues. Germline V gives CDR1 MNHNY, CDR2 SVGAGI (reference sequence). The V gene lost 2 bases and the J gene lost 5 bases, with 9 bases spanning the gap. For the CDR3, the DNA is TGTGCCAGCAGTTACCAGGAAGAAAATGAAAAACTGTTTTTT. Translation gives CASSYQEENEKLFF.

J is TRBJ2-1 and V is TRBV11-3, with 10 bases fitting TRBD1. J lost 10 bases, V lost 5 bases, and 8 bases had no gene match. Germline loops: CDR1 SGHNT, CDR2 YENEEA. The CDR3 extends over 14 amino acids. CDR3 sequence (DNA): TGTGCCAGCAGCACTGGGACAGGGGAACCGGAGCAGTTCTTC. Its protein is CASSTGTGEPEQFF.